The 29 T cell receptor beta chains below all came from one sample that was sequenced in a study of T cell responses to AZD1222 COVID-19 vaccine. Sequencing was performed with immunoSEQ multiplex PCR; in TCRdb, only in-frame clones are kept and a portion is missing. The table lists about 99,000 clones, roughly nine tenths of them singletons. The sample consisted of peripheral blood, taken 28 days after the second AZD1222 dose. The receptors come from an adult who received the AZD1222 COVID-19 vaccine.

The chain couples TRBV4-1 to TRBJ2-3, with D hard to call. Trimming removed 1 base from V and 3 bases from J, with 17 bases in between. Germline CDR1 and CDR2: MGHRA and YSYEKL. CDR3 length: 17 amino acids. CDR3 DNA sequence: TGCGCCAGCAGCCAAGGTAGACCTCTCCAATTTACAGATACGCAGTATTTT. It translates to CASSQGRPLQFTDTQYF.

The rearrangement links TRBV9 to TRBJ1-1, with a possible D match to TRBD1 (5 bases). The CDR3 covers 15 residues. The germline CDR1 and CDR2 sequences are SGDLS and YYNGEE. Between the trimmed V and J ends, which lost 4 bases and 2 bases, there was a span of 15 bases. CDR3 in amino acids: CASSPMVGGNTEAFF. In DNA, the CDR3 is TGTGCCAGCAGCCCCATGGTCGGGGGAAACACTGAAGCTTTCTTT.

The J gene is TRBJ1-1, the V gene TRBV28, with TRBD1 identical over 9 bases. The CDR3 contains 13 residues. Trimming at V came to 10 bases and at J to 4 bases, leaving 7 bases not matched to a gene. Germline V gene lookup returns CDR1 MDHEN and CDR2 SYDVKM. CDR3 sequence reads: CATWTGAGTEAFF. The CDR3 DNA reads TGTGCCACCTGGACAGGGGCGGGCACTGAAGCTTTCTTT.

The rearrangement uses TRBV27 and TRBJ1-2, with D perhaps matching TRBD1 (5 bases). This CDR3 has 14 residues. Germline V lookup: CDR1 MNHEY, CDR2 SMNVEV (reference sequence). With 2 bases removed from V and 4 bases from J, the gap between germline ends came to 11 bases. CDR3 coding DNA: TGTGCCAGCAGTTTACAGGGTAGGGGCTATGGCTACACCTTC. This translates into CASSLQGRGYGYTF.

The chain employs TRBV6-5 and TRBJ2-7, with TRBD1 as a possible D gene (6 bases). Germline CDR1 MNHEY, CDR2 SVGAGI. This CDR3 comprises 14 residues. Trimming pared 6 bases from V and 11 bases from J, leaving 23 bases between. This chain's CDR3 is CASRTQGPWFGEYF. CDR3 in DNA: TGTGCCAGCAGGACCCAGGGGCCTTGGTTCGGGGAGTACTTC.

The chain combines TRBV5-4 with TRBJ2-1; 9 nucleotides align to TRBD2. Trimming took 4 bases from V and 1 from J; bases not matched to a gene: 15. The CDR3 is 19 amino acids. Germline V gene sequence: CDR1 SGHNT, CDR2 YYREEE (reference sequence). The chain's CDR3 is CASSIAATSGGLSYNEQFF. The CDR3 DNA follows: TGTGCCAGCAGCATTGCGGCGACTAGCGGAGGCCTATCCTACAATGAGCAGTTCTTC.

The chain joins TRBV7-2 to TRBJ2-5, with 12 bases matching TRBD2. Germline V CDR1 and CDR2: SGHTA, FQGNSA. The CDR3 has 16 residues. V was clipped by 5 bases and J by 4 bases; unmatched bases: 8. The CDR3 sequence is CASSLLLAGGLETQYF. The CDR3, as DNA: TGTGCCAGCAGCCTCCTACTAGCGGGAGGATTAGAGACCCAGTACTTC.

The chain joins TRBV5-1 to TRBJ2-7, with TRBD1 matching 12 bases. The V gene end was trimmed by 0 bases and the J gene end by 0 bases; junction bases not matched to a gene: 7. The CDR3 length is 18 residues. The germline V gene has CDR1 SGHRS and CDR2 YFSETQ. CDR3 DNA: TGCGCCAGCAGCTTGGAAGGGACAGGGGGCAGGGGCTCCTACGAGCAGTACTTC. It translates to CASSLEGTGGRGSYEQYF.

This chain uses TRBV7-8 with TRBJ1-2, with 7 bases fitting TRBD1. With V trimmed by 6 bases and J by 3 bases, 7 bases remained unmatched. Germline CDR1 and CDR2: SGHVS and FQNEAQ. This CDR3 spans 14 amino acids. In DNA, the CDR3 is TGTGCCAGCAGGGGTCCCGGGACAGACTATGGCTACACCTTC. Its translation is CASRGPGTDYGYTF.

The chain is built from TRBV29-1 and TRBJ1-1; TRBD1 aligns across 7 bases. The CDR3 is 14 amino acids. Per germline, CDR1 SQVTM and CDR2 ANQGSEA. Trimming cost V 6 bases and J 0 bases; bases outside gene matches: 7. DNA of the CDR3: TGCAGCGTCGGGACAGCCTTCATGAACACTGAAGCTTTCTTT. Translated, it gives CSVGTAFMNTEAFF.

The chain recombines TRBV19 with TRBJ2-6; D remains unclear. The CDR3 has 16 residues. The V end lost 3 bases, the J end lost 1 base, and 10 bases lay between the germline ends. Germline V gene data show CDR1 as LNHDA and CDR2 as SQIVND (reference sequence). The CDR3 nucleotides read TGTGCCAGTAGTATTAACATCTTTTCTGGGGCCAACGTCCTGACTTTC. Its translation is CASSINIFSGANVLTF.

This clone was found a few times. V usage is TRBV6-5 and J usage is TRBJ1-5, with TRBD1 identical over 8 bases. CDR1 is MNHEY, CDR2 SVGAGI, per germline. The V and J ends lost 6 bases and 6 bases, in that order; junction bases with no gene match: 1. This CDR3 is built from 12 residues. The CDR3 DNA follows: TGTGCCAGCAGGACAGGGGTTCAGCCCCAGCATTTT. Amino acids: CASRTGVQPQHF.

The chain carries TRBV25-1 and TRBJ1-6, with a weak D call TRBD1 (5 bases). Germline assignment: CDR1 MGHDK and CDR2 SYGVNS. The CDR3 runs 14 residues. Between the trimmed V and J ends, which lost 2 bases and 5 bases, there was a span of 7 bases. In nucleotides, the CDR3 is TGTGCCAGCAGTGAAGGGACGAATAATTCACCCCTCCACTTT. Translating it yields CASSEGTNNSPLHF.

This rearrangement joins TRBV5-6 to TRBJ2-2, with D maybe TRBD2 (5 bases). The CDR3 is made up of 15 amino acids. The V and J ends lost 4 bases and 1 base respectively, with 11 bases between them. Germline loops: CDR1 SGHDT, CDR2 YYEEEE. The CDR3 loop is CASSTTTLNTGELFF. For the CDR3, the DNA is TGTGCCAGCAGCACGACTACACTGAACACCGGGGAGCTGTTTTTT. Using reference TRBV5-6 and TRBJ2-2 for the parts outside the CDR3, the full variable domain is DAGVTQSPTHLIKTRGQQVTLRCSPKSGHDTVSWYQQALGQGPQFIFQYYEEEERQRGNFPDRFSGHQFPNYSSELNVNALLLGDSALYLCASSTTTLNTGELFFGEGSRLTVL.

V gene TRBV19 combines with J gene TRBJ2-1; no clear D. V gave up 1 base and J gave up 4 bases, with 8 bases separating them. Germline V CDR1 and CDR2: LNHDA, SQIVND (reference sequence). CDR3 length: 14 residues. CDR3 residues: CASSIADEYNEQFF. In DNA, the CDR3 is TGTGCCAGTAGTATAGCGGACGAGTACAATGAGCAGTTCTTC.

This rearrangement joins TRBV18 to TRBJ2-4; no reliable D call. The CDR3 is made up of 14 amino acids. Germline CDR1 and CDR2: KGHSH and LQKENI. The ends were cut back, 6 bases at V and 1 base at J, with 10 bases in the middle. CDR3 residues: CASSPQWAKNIQYF. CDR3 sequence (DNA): TGTGCCAGCTCCCCGCAGTGGGCCAAAAACATTCAGTACTTC.

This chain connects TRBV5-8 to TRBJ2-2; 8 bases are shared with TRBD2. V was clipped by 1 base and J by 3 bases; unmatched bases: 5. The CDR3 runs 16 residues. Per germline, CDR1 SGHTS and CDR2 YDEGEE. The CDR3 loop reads CASSLLSSGYTGELFF. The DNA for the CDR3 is TGTGCCAGCAGCTTGTTATCTAGCGGGTACACCGGGGAGCTGTTTTTT.

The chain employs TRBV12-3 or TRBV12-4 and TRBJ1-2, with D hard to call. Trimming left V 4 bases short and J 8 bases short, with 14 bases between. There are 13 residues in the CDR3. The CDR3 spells CASSSVGRAGYTF. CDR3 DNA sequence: TGTGCCAGCAGTTCCGTCGGCCGGGCGGGCTACACCTTC.

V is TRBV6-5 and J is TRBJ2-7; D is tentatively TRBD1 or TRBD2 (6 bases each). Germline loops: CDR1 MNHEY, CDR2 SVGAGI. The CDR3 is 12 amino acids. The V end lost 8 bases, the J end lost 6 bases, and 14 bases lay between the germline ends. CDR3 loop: CASGKWGAEQYF. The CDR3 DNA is TGTGCCAGCGGGAAGTGGGGGGCCGAGCAGTACTTC.

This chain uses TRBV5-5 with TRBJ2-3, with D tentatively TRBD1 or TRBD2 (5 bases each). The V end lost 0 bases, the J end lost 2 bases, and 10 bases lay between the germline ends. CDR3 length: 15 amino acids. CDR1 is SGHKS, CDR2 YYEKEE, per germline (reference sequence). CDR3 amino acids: CASSLAVGVTDTQYF. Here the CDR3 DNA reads TGTGCCAGCAGCTTGGCGGTGGGGGTCACAGATACGCAGTATTTT. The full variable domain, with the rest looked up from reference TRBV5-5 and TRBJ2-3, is DAGVTQSPTHLIKTRGQQVTLRCSPISGHKSVSWYQQVLGQGPQFIFQYYEKEERGRGNFPDRFSARQFPNYSSELNVNALLLGDSALYLCASSLAVGVTDTQYFGPGTRLTVL.

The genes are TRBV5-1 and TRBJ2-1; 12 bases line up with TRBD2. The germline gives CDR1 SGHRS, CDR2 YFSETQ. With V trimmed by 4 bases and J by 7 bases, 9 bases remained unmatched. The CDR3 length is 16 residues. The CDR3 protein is CASSAGLAGKDNEQFF. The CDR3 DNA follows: TGCGCCAGCAGCGCCGGACTAGCGGGAAAGGATAATGAGCAGTTCTTC.

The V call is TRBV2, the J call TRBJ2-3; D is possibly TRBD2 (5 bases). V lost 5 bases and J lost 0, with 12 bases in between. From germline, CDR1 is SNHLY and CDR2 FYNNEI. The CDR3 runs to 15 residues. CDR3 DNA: TGTGCCAGCAGTCTACTAGACGTCAGCACAGATACGCAGTATTTT. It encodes CASSLLDVSTDTQYF. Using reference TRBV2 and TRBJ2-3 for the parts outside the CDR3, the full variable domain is EPEVTQTPSHQVTQMGQEVILRCVPISNHLYFYWYRQILGQKVEFLVSFYNNEISEKSEIFDDQFSVERPDGSNFTLKIRSTKLEDSAMYFCASSLLDVSTDTQYFGPGTRLTVL.

The CDR3 protein is CASTSGTALTYGYTF. Written as DNA, the CDR3 is TGTGCCAGCACCTCCGGGACAGCACTTACCTATGGCTACACCTTC. This chain connects TRBV28 to TRBJ1-2, with 7 bases fitting TRBD1. CDR1 and CDR2 from the germline V gene are MDHEN and SYDVKM. CDR3 size: 15 residues. Trimming took 7 bases from V and 4 from J; bases not matched to a gene: 12.

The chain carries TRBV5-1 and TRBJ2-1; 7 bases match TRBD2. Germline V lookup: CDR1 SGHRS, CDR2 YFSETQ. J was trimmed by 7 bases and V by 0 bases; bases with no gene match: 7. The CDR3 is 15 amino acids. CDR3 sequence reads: CASSLGAGVTNEQFF. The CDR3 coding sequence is TGCGCCAGCAGCTTGGGCGCGGGAGTGACTAATGAGCAGTTCTTC. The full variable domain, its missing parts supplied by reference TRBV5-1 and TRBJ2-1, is KAGVTQTPRYLIKTRGQQVTLSCSPISGHRSVSWYQQTPGQGLQFLFEYFSETQRNKGNFPGRFSGRQFSNSRSEMNVSTLELGDSALYLCASSLGAGVTNEQFFGPGTRLTVL.

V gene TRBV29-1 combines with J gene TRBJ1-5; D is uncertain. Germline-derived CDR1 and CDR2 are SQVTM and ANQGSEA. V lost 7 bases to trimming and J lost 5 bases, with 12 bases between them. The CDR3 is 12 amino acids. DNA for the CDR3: TGCAGCGCTGCGGACTACGATCAGCCCCAGCATTTT. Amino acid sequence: CSAADYDQPQHF.

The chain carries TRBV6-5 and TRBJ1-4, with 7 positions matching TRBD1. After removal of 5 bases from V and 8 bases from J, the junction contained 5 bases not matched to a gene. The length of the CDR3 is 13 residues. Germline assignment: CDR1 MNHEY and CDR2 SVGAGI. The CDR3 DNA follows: TGTGCCAGCAGTCCGACAGGGTGGGAAAAACTGTTTTTT. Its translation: CASSPTGWEKLFF.

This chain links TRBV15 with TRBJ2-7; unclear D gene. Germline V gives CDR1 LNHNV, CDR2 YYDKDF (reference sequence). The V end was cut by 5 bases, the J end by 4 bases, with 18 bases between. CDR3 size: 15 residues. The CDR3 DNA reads TGTGCCACCAGCGCTCAAGAGGTGGGCGCTTACGAGCAGTACTTC. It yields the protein CATSAQEVGAYEQYF.

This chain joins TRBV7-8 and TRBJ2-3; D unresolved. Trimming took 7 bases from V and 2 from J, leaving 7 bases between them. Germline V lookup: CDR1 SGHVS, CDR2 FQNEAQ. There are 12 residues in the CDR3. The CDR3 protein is CASTAPTDTQYF. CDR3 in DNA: TGTGCCAGCACGGCCCCCACAGATACGCAGTATTTT.

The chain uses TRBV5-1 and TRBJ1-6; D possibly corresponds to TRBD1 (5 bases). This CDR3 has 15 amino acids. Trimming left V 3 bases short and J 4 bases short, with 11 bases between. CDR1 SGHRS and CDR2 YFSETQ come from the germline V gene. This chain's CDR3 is CASSSGRNYNSPLHF. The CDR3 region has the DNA TGCGCCAGCAGCTCGGGACGGAATTATAATTCACCCCTCCACTTT.